These T cell receptor beta chains were read from a single sample in a study of cytomegalovirus exposure and HLA in healthy donors. The assay was immunoSEQ multiplex PCR, and TCRdb's table has in-frame clones only and misses some. The sample has approximately 100,000 clones, just over 70% seen once. The sample comprised PBMCs. All receptors come from a boy between 10 and 17 years old in good health and CMV-seronegative. Each CDR3 is given with its conserved first and last residue. The D gene is left open where the match is weak. For some rows the clone size is stated as once, few or many, or as a class when expanded; others skip it.

>TRBV7-2|-|TRBJ2-5|-
CASSFFRGQETQYF
TGTGCCAGCAGCTTCTTCCGGGGCCAAGAGACCCAGTACTTC
>TRBV5-6|TRBD1|TRBJ1-4|-
CASTGGQGYEKLFF
TGTGCCAGCACTGGGGGACAGGGGTATGAAAAACTGTTTTTT
>TRBV28|TRBD1|TRBJ1-1|-
CASSPVNRGRWTEAFF
TGTGCCAGCAGCCCCGTCAACAGGGGGCGGTGGACTGAAGCTTTCTTT
>TRBV6-4|TRBD2|TRBJ2-1|few
CASSEGRVAGHTYNEQFF
TGTGCCAGCAGTGAGGGCAGAGTAGCGGGGCATACCTACAATGAGCAGTTCTTC
>TRBV4-1|TRBD1|TRBJ2-1|-
CASSHPTRGPNSYNEQFF
TGCGCCAGCAGCCACCCGACGAGGGGGCCGAACTCCTACAATGAGCAGTTCTTC
>TRBV10-3|-|TRBJ2-6|-
CAISESGPGRSGANVLTF
TGTGCCATCAGTGAGTCTGGGCCAGGTCGCTCTGGGGCCAACGTCCTGACTTTC
>TRBV5-1|TRBD2|TRBJ2-7|-
CASSFIAGEQEYF
TGCGCCAGCAGCTTTATAGCGGGGGAACAAGAGTACTTC
>TRBV2|-|TRBJ2-3|-
CARLGGDTQYF
TGTGCCAGACTGGGGGGAGATACGCAGTATTTT
>TRBV7-8|-|TRBJ1-2|-
CASSLEGVYGYTF
TGTGCCAGCAGCTTAGAGGGGGTCTATGGCTACACCTTC
>TRBV27|TRBD1|TRBJ2-3|-
CASTTGTGYDTQYF
TGTGCCAGCACTACCGGGACAGGGTACGATACGCAGTATTTT